This is a list of T cell receptor beta chains from one sample in a study of blood T cell repertoires in COVID-19. Sequenced by immunoSEQ multiplex PCR; TCRdb stores in-frame clones only, minus some. The repertoire has approximately 190,000 clones, 87% of them found once; the top ten carry around a fifth. Sequencing was done on a sample of peripheral blood. These receptors were collected from a man aged 55 to 70 with active or convalescent COVID-19. The CDR3 runs from the conserved cysteine through the conserved F or W. Each record gives: D gene, J gene, V gene, CDR3 protein, CDR3 DNA. The D gene is left open where the match is weak.

-,TRBJ1-5,TRBV28,CASSLNQPQHF,TGTGCCAGCAGTCTTAATCAGCCCCAGCATTTT
-,TRBJ1-6,TRBV25-1,CASSDWGRNSPLHF,TGTGCCAGCAGTGATTGGGGGAGGAATTCACCCCTCCACTTT
-,TRBJ2-4,TRBV14,CASSQGLDSFSIQYF,TGTGCCAGCAGCCAGGGCCTGGACAGTTTCAGCATTCAGTACTTC
TRBD2,TRBJ2-3,TRBV5-1,CASSLAVAGGSSTDTQYF,TGCGCCAGCAGCTTGGCCGTAGCGGGGGGCTCTAGCACAGATACGCAGTATTTT
-,TRBJ2-5,TRBV29-1,CSSEGLQETQYF,TGCAGCTCCGAGGGCCTCCAAGAGACCCAGTACTTC
TRBD2,TRBJ2-1,TRBV3-1/TRBV3-2,CASSQAFLAGGNEQFF,TGTGCCAGCAGCCAAGCGTTCCTAGCGGGGGGAAATGAGCAGTTCTTC
-,TRBJ1-4,TRBV29-1,CSVQQSSNEKLFF,TGCAGCGTCCAACAGAGTTCTAATGAAAAACTGTTTTTT
-,TRBJ2-1,TRBV11-3,CASSSGVYNEQFF,TGTGCCAGCAGTTCGGGGGTTTACAATGAGCAGTTCTTC
TRBD2,TRBJ2-3,TRBV3-1/TRBV3-2,CASSQEPTSGYGTDTQYF,TGTGCCAGCAGCCAAGAACCTACTAGCGGGTACGGCACAGATACGCAGTATTTT
-,TRBJ2-7,TRBV18,CASSPQQGRSEQYF,TGTGCCAGCTCACCGCAGCAGGGAAGGTCCGAGCAGTACTTC
-,TRBJ2-1,TRBV3-1/TRBV3-2,CASSQGGLATEQFF,TGTGCCAGCAGCCAAGGAGGCCTTGCCACTGAGCAGTTCTTC
-,TRBJ2-3,TRBV1,CTSSQELGTDTQYF,TGCACCAGCAGCCAAGAACTTGGCACAGATACGCAGTATTTT
TRBD1,TRBJ1-5,TRBV9,CASGRQGNQPQHF,TGTGCCAGCGGCCGACAGGGGAATCAGCCCCAGCATTTT
-,TRBJ1-6,TRBV6-5,CASRATRAGSPLHF,TGTGCCAGCAGAGCTACCAGGGCTGGATCACCCCTCCACTTT
TRBD1,TRBJ1-1,TRBV5-4,CASSMTGGKGAFF,TGTGCCAGCAGCATGACAGGGGGCAAGGGAGCTTTCTTT
TRBD2,TRBJ2-1,TRBV27,CASSLAGGALNEQFF,TGTGCCAGCTCCCTCGCGGGGGGCGCCCTCAATGAGCAGTTCTTC
-,TRBJ1-1,TRBV25-1,CASSQDRLNTEAFF,TGTGCCAGCAGTCAGGACAGATTGAACACTGAAGCTTTCTTT
-,TRBJ2-5,TRBV3-1/TRBV3-2,CASSRVVGGRSFETQYF,TGTGCCAGCAGCCGTGTTGTCGGGGGTCGTTCTTTCGAGACCCAGTACTTC
TRBD1,TRBJ1-6,TRBV27,CASSTRDRGLPLHF,TGTGCCAGCAGTACCCGGGACAGGGGGCTCCCCCTCCACTTT
-,TRBJ2-3,TRBV2,CASTEGQALWDTQYF,TGTGCCAGCACCGAGGGCCAGGCCCTATGGGATACGCAGTATTTT